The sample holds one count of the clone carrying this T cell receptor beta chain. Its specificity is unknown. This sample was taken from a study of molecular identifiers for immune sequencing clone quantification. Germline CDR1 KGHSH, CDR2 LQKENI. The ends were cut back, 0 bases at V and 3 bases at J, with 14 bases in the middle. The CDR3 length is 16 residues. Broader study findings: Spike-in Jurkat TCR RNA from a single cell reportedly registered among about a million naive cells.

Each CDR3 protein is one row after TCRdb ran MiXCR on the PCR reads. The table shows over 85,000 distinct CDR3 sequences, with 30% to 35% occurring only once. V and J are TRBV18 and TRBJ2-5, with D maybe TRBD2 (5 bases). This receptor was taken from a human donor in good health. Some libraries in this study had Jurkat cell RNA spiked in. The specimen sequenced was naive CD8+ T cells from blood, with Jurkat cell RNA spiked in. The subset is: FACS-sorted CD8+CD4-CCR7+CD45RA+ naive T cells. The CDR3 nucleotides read TGTGCCAGCTCACCACCTGGAGGCTCTAAGAAAGAGACCCAGTACTTC. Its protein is CASSPPGGSKKETQYF.